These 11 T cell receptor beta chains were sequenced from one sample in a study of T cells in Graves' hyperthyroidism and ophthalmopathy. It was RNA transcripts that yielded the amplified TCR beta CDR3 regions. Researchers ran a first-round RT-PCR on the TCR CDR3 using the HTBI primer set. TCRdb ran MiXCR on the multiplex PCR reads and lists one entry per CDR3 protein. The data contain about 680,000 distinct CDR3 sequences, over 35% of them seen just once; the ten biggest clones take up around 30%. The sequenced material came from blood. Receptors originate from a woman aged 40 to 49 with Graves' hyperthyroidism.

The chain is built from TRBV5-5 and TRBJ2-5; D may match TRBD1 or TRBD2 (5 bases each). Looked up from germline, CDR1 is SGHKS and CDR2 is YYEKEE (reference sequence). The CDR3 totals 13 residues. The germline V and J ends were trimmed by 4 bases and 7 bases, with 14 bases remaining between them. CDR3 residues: CASSRRDGGTQYF. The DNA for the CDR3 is TGTGCCAGCAGCCGACGAGATGGGGGGACCCAGTACTTC.

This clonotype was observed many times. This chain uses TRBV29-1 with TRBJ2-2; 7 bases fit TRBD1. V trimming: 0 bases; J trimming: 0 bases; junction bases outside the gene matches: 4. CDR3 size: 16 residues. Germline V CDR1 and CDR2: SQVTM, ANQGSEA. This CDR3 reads CSVEDRDRTNTGELFF. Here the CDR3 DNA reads TGCAGCGTTGAAGATCGGGACAGAACGAACACCGGGGAGCTGTTTTTT.

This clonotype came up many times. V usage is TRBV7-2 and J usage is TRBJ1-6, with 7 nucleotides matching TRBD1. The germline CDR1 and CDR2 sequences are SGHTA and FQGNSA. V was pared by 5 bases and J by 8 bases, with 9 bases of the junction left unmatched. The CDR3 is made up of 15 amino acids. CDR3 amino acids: CASSPLTGRDSPLHF. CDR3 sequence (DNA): TGTGCCAGCAGCCCTCTGACAGGGAGGGATTCACCCCTCCACTTT.

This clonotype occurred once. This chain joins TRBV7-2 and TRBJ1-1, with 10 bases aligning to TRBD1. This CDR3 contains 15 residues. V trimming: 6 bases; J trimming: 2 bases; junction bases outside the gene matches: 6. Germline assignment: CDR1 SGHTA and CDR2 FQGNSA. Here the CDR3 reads CASSWGTGANTEAFF. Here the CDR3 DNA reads TGTGCCAGCAGTTGGGGGACAGGGGCTAACACTGAAGCTTTCTTT.

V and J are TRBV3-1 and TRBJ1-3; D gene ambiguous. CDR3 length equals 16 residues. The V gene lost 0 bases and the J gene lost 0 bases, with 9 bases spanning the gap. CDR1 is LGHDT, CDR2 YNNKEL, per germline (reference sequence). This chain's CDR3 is CASSQEHQSSGNTIYF. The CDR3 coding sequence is TGTGCCAGCAGCCAAGAACATCAGAGCTCTGGAAACACCATATATTTT.

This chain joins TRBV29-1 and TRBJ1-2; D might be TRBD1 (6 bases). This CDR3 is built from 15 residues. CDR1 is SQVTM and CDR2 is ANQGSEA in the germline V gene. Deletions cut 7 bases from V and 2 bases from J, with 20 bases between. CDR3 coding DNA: TGCAGCGCGGTGACAGGCCGAGGGTTAAACTATGGCTACACCTTC. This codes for CSAVTGRGLNYGYTF.

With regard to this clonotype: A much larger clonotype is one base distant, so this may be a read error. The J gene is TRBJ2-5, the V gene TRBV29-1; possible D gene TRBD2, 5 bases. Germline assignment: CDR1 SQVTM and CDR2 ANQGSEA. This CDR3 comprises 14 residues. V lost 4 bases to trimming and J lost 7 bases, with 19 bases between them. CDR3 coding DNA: TGCAGCGTTGCAGAGGGTCCGAACGTGGGGACCCAGTACTTC. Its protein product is CSVAEGPNVGTQYF.

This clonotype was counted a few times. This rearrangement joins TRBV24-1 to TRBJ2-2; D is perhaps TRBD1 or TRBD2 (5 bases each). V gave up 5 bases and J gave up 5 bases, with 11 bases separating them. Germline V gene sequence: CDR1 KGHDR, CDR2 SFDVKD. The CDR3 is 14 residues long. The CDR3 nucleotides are TGTGCCACCAGTGTCCAGGGACGGACCGGGGAGCTGTTTTTT. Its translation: CATSVQGRTGELFF.

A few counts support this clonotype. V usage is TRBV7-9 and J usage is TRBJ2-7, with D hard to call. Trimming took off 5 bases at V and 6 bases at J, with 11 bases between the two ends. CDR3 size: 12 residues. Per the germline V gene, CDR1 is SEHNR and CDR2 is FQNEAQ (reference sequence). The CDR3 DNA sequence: TGTGCCAGCAGCCCCTCTTCTGTCGAGCAGTACTTC. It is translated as CASSPSSVEQYF.

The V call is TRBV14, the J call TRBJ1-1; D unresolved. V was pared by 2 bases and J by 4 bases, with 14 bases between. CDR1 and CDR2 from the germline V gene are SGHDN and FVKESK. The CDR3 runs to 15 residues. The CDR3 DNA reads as TGTGCCAGCAGCCAATTCTTTGGAGGTGGCACTGAAGCTTTCTTT. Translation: CASSQFFGGGTEAFF.

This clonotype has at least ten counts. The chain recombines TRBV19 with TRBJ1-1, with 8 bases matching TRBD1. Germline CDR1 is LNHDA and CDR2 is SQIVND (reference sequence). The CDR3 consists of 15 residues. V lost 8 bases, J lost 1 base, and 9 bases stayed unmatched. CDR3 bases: TGTGCCAGTCAACGAATTGACAGGGGGAACACTGAAGCTTTCTTT. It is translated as CASQRIDRGNTEAFF.